This T cell receptor (beta chain) was obtained from a study of blood T cell repertoires in COVID-19. Overall study context: The United States, Italy and Spain were the sources of the acute and convalescent COVID-19 samples.

Authors' processing steps: Amplification from reference gene primers served as the basis for estimated nucleated cell counts. Assay: immunoSEQ multiplex PCR; the TCRdb copy retains only in-frame clones and omits some. V, J and clone size are those of that table, while D and trimming were read from the DNA. Counted here are some 150,000 clones, 80% to 85% occurring once; the ten biggest clones make up 3% to 5%. Sequenced: peripheral blood. The clonotype originates from a woman in her sixties or seventies with acute or convalescent COVID-19.

CDR3 nucleotides: TGTGCCAGTAGTGCTCAGGGATATGGCTACACCTTC. Residues: CASSAQGYGYTF. V and J are TRBV19 and TRBJ1-2; TRBD1 is a possible D gene (5 bases). The CDR3 contains 12 residues. The V gene's germline CDR1 is LNHDA and CDR2 SQIVND (reference sequence). Trimming shortened V by 5 bases and J by 5 bases, and 9 bases separated the two germline ends.